This TCR beta chain was found in a study of T cells in Graves' hyperthyroidism and ophthalmopathy (dated by TCRdb to the late 2010s). Regarding the complete study: Peripheral blood was sampled at the time of initial diagnosis, prior to any treatment. To identify TCR V-J signatures that set the groups apart, the researchers used a discovery cohort of 100 patients, made up of around 42 with Graves' ophthalmopathy and some 55 with stable Graves' hyperthyroidism. Prospective prediction of ophthalmopathy was tested in an independent validation cohort of 18 to 20 hyperthyroidism patients and 15 to 17 patients who later progressed to ophthalmopathy. For training and testing, the 100 or so patients in the discovery cohort were randomly divided in a 7:3 ratio. The study also compared thyroid tissue and blood T-cell repertoires from several Graves' hyperthyroidism patients. Once sampling was done, hyperthyroidism patients were given methimazole at a starting dose of 30 mg daily, whereas ophthalmopathy patients were given high-dose intravenous methylprednisolone. The paper reports TCR Vbeta CDR3 sequencing of fewer than 150 peripheral blood samples: fewer than 50 ophthalmopathy, fewer than 85 hyperthyroidism and about 17 progressor patients. Results the study describes overall, beyond this receptor: Most expanded thyroid clonotypes (frequency above 0.001) were also found in blood, which suggests that blood repertoires may mirror thyroid immune responses. No statistical method was used to set the sample size in advance, and investigators knew the group allocation. In validation, the model predicted progression to ophthalmopathy with 55% to 71% sensitivity and approximately 74% specificity, a median of 6.5 months before onset. Ophthalmopathy was separated from stable hyperthyroidism by a 13 V-J signature model, with about 86% sensitivity and about 81% specificity obtained in cross-validation and 80%/75% obtained in testing.

This clonotype was recorded many times. It lacks a known antigen. Base qualities are not provided; no much larger clone lies one nucleotide away. TCR beta CDR3 regions were amplified from RNA transcripts. The TCR CDR3 was subjected to a first round of RT-PCR using the HTBI primer set and the Qiagen OneStep RT-PCR kit. Libraries were constructed in a second round of multiplex PCR, after which size selection and purification were carried out. Sequencing of the libraries was done on an Illumina HiSeq2000 using paired-end 100 bp reads. The study's own analysis went as follows. SOAPnuke was used to process the raw data, throwing out any read that contained adapters or uncalled bases, had a mean Phred below 15, or lacked an exact constant-primer or identifier match. COPE v1.2.5 was used to merge high-quality paired reads, and clonotypes were defined as unique nucleotide sequences. Clonotypes were aligned to IMGT TRBV, TRBD and TRBJ reference segments using MiTCR v1.1. The analysis was restricted to V-J combinations with a frequency above 0.0001, which together covered approximately 99% of the repertoires. A TCS score was defined as the ratio of F50 (clonal expansion) to E x V (chaos), with BLOSUM62-based TCRdist applied between CDR3 peptides within each V-J. Welch's t-statistics and random forest reduced roughly 530 V-J features to 13, which were used in a naive Bayes classifier (R e1071). The public sequencing data were trimmed at Q25 with fastp and processed into clonotypes with MiXCR by TCRdb, which kept only in-frame beta chains. Identical CDR3 proteins give one entry, which carries the most common genes and DNA. These V and J calls are TCRdb output, not the study's own analysis. This sample holds 470,000 or so distinct CDR3 sequences; around 21% were observed only once. Approximately 25% of the sample comes from the top ten.

Graves' hyperthyroidism was defined as stable when no progression to ophthalmopathy occurred over 18 months of follow-up. Hyperthyroidism patients were newly diagnosed, with disease duration under 2 months, and aged 18 to 65 years. The study excluded patients with uncontrolled infections, other autoimmune diseases, pregnancy or lactation. Diagnoses relied on clinical symptoms, serum thyroxine and TRAb, thyroid ultrasound and orbital computed tomography. Ficoll-Paque density gradient centrifugation was used to isolate PBMCs from about 9.4 ml of fresh peripheral blood. Total RNA was extracted using Trizol reagent, and RNA quality was assessed on an Agilent 2100 Bioanalyzer. From its cysteine to its phenylalanine, the CDR3 spans 11 amino acids. The sequence is cut down to CDR3 DNA, 33 bases in frame from base 1. Trimming at the junction amounts to 2 bases on V and 8 bases on J, and the germline ends lie 6 bases apart. CDR1 and CDR2, per the germline V gene, are ENHRY and SYGVKD.

Recombination joined TRBV10-3 with TRBJ1-2; the D gene remains uncertain. The sequenced sample consisted of blood. This receptor was taken from a man aged 18 to 30 with Graves' hyperthyroidism. The CDR3 region: CAISEREGYTF. The base sequence is TGTGCCATCAGTGAGAGGGAAGGCTACACCTTC.